This TCR beta chain originates from a study of cytomegalovirus exposure and HLA in healthy donors. Overall study context: The same platform was used for the 120 validation repertoires and the approximately 670 first-cohort repertoires, a later analysis reported. Study-level points and caveats: Accounts indicate the classifier identified cytomegalovirus status with strong specificity and sensitivity. It was 164 TCR beta chains that were listed as cytomegalovirus-associated.

Concerning this clone itself: The antigen remains unidentified.

Profiling relied on immunoSEQ multiplex PCR, and the TCRdb table lists in-frame clones only, not all of them. The sample holds 250,000 to 400,000 clones; over 75% are singletons and the top ten take roughly 0.88%. CDR1 SEHNR and CDR2 FQNEAQ come from the germline V gene (reference sequence). The CDR3 length is 15 residues. V gave up 1 base and J gave up 4 bases, with 10 bases separating them. The donors were part of the validation cohort of 120 subjects. That cohort was separate from the first cohort, which comprised 500 to 850 subjects. J is TRBJ1-4 and V is TRBV7-9, with D possibly being TRBD1 (6 bases). This receptor was taken from a man under 40 in good health and CMV-seronegative. Sequenced sample: PBMCs. The chain's CDR3 is CASSLGEGVNEKLFF. CDR3 DNA: TGTGCCAGCAGCTTAGGGGAGGGGGTTAATGAAAAACTGTTTTTT.